This T cell receptor beta chain was identified during a study of blood T cells in healthy people across ages. Study results and limitations: While age rose, TCR beta diversity per million T cells dropped in a roughly linear way. Relative to aged donors, long-lived donors carried more naive CD4+ cells and displayed higher diversity.

Total RNA was extracted at no less than 6 micrograms per sample. Through a sample-barcoded 5' primer and a J-beta primer mix, a second PCR was run for roughly 6 to 11 cycles. Any given sample supplied a minimum of 3 million CDR3-containing paired-end reads. One entry per CDR3 protein, called by TCRdb with MiXCR from the 5' RACE reads. This table has over a million distinct CDR3 sequences, 40% to 45% appearing once. The CDR3 contains 19 residues. CDR1 MNHEY and CDR2 SMNVEV come from the germline V gene (reference sequence). Trimming at V came to 1 base and at J to 4 bases, leaving 16 bases not matched to a gene. A few counts support this clonotype. The antigen is undetermined.

The sample taken for sequencing was blood. The TCR originated in a woman aged 18-35 years in good health. This sequence joins TRBV27 and TRBJ2-3, with 8 bases fitting TRBD2. This CDR3 reads CASSLLVLAGLPGPDTQYF. The CDR3, as DNA: TGTGCCAGCAGTTTATTGGTTCTAGCGGGCCTCCCCGGCCCAGATACGCAGTATTTT.